These T cell receptor beta chains were read from a single sample in a study of cytomegalovirus exposure and HLA in healthy donors. Clones were sequenced by immunoSEQ multiplex PCR, and TCRdb holds only the in-frame ones, with some missing. Of around 120,000 clones listed, about 80% are singletons. Sequencing was performed on PBMCs. Receptors were obtained from a woman in her forties or fifties in good health and CMV-seropositive. Each CDR3 is given with its conserved first and last residue. A D gene is named only where the DNA matches it firmly. Some rows mark clone size as missing; the rest say once, few, many or name a class of expanded clone.

d_gene,abundance,j_gene,v_gene,CDR3aa,CDR3nt
.,.,TRBJ2-7,TRBV10-2,CASLGNRPAGREQYF,TGCGCCAGCTTGGGAAACCGACCAGCGGGCCGCGAGCAGTACTTC
.,.,TRBJ1-1,TRBV4-3,CASSQVYLMNTEAFF,TGCGCCAGCAGCCAAGTTTATCTAATGAACACTGAAGCTTTCTTT
.,.,TRBJ1-1,TRBV6-1,CASKKGEGSTEAFF,TGTGCCAGCAAAAAGGGGGAAGGGTCCACTGAAGCTTTCTTT
.,few,TRBJ1-5,TRBV6-5,CASSPTGHQPQHF,TGTGCCAGCAGTCCGACAGGTCATCAGCCCCAGCATTTT
TRBD2,once,TRBJ2-2,TRBV7-7,CASSLRLAGGPGELFF,TGTGCTAGCAGCTTACGCCTAGCGGGAGGGCCCGGGGAGCTGTTTTTT
.,few,TRBJ1-6,TRBV2,CASSERERKNSPLHF,TGTGCCAGCAGTGAAAGAGAGCGGAAAAATTCACCCCTCCACTTT
.,.,TRBJ2-3,TRBV4-3,CASSRRGGTQYF,TGCGCCAGCAGCCGACGGGGAGGTACGCAGTATTTT
.,.,TRBJ2-1,TRBV5-4,CASSLLAAYNEQFF,TGTGCCAGCAGCCTCTTAGCGGCCTACAATGAGCAGTTCTTC
.,.,TRBJ1-5,TRBV4-1,CASSPSPGRDRNQPQHF,TGCGCCAGCAGCCCCTCCCCTGGGAGGGATCGTAATCAGCCCCAGCATTTT
TRBD1,.,TRBJ1-2,TRBV7-9,CASSLGAGGYGYTF,TGTGCCAGCAGCCTAGGGGCAGGGGGGTATGGCTACACCTTC
TRBD2,once,TRBJ2-2,TRBV10-3,CAIRARGLAGAPFTGELFF,TGTGCCATCAGAGCCCGCGGACTAGCGGGGGCCCCCTTCACCGGGGAGCTGTTTTTT
.,.,TRBJ2-1,TRBV7-2,CASSAGQYNEQFF,TGTGCCAGCAGCGCGGGGCAGTACAATGAGCAGTTCTTC
.,.,TRBJ2-2,TRBV7-3,CASGGGFVTGELFF,TGTGCCTCGGGTGGGGGCTTCGTCACCGGGGAGCTGTTTTTT
TRBD2,few,TRBJ2-7,TRBV7-9,CASSFRIGLSGRYEQYF,TGTGCCAGCAGCTTTCGGATCGGGTTGAGCGGGAGGTACGAGCAGTACTTC
TRBD1,few,TRBJ2-3,TRBV10-3,CAISDVTGGTDTQYF,TGTGCCATCAGTGATGTGACAGGGGGCACAGATACGCAGTATTTT
.,.,TRBJ1-4,TRBV6-6,CASTQNGLTNEKLFF,TGTGCCAGCACCCAAAACGGACTAACTAATGAAAAACTGTTTTTT